Reported below is one T cell receptor beta chain. What it binds is not known. Sequencing used immunoSEQ multiplex PCR; TCRdb keeps in-frame clones, though not all of them. The sample shows some 80,000 clones, 75% to 90% of them seen only once. The CDR3 has 15 residues. Germline CDR1 and CDR2: MNHEY and SVGAGI. The germline V and J ends were trimmed by 0 bases and 5 bases, with 13 bases remaining between them. This sample was included in a study of OX40 agonist ivuxolimab in advanced cancers. Study in general: Patients achieving partial responses numbered three: one hepatocellular carcinoma case and two cutaneous melanoma cases.

Study observations and caveats: At 0.1 to 3.0 mg/kg and by week 6, clonal expansion occurred in CD4+ and CD8+ blood T cells.

J is TRBJ1-1 and V is TRBV6-5, with D hard to call. This clonotype was sampled from an adult with an advanced solid tumor such as melanoma, head and neck, liver or kidney cancer. The sequences come from CD4+ or CD8+ T cells sorted from blood, collected in a trial of the OX40 agonist ivuxolimab. Here the CDR3 reads CASSYSSIWVTEAFF. The CDR3 nucleotides are TGTGCCAGCAGTTACTCGTCTATTTGGGTGACTGAAGCTTTCTTT.